The 15 T cell receptor beta chains listed next were all sequenced from one sample in a study of human T cells and chemical hapten exposure. Unique molecular identifiers were linked by the library to individual cDNA molecules. From the reads, TCRdb called clonotypes with MiXCR, one entry per CDR3 protein. The sample includes roughly 120,000 distinct CDR3 sequences, 8% to 9.5% of them seen just once. Sequencing started from total RNA isolated from unfractionated whole blood. The sequenced sample was whole blood. The receptors were sampled from a human donor in good health. Some clones in this sample may be carry-over from other donors' samples.

This clonotype was seen at least ten times. V and J are TRBV20-1 and TRBJ1-1; TRBD1 matches 9 bases. The CDR3 runs 15 residues. Germline CDR1 is DFQATT and CDR2 is SNEGSKA (reference sequence). J was trimmed by 0 bases and V by 6 bases; bases with no gene match: 8. CDR3 nucleotides: TGCAGTGCGCCGACAGGGGGTCGGATGAACACTGAAGCTTTCTTT. Protein product: CSAPTGGRMNTEAFF.

This clonotype occurred once. This may be a read error, as it is one base from a much larger clone. This chain links TRBV7-9 with TRBJ2-1; D gene ambiguous. The CDR3 totals 15 residues. Germline V gene lookup returns CDR1 SEHNR and CDR2 FQNEAQ (reference sequence). The CDR3 bases are TGTGACAGCAGCTTAAGGCGTCTGGCGTGGAATGAGCAGTTCTTC. Its protein is CDSSLRRLAWNEQFF.

This sequence joins TRBV10-2 and TRBJ2-1, with 11 bases aligning to TRBD2. CDR3 length: 15 amino acids. CDR1 is WSHSY and CDR2 is SAAADI in the germline V gene. The trim removed 5 bases at V and 3 bases at J, leaving 3 bases unmatched. The CDR3 here is CASSQTSGGYNEQFF. The CDR3 DNA reads as TGCGCCAGCAGTCAAACTAGCGGGGGCTACAATGAGCAGTTCTTC.

A note on this clonotype: This may arise from a read error, as a much more abundant clone is one base away. The chain combines TRBV20-1 with TRBJ1-1; D perhaps matches TRBD1 (5 bases). CDR1 is DFQATT, CDR2 SNEGSKA, per germline (reference sequence). With 2 bases removed from V and 2 bases from J, the gap between germline ends came to 15 bases. The CDR3 is 15 residues long. The CDR3 loop reads CSARQGIRINTEAFF. Here the CDR3 DNA reads TGCAGTGCTAGACAGGGTATCCGGATTAACACTGAAGCTTTCTTT.

Ten or more counts support this clonotype. This chain links TRBV6-5 with TRBJ1-5; D is possibly TRBD1 (5 bases). CDR3 length: 14 amino acids. V lost 0 bases and J 4 bases, leaving 7 bases between the germline ends. Germline V gene lookup returns CDR1 MNHEY and CDR2 SVGAGI. As DNA, the CDR3 is TGTGCCAGCAGTTACTCAGCAGGGAATCAGCCCCAGCATTTT. Its translation is CASSYSAGNQPQHF.

This clonotype was seen a handful of times. J is TRBJ2-1 and V is TRBV6-5; either TRBD1 or TRBD2 may fit D (5 bases each). The CDR3 totals 16 residues. V was cut by 6 bases and J by 7 bases, with 22 bases left in between. The germline V gene has CDR1 MNHEY and CDR2 SVGAGI. This CDR3 reads CASRNVQGPDGNEQFF. DNA of the CDR3: TGTGCCAGCAGAAACGTGCAGGGACCTGATGGGAATGAGCAGTTCTTC.

This clonotype was seen a handful of times. The gene calls are TRBV29-1 and TRBJ1-2; D might be TRBD1 (5 bases). CDR1 and CDR2 from the germline V gene are SQVTM and ANQGSEA. The CDR3 loop spans 12 amino acids. Trimming removed 5 bases from V and 2 bases from J, with 9 bases in between. This chain's CDR3 is CSVIGGNYGYTF. In nucleotides, the CDR3 is TGCAGCGTTATCGGGGGAAACTATGGCTACACCTTC.

The chain has TRBV7-2 and TRBJ2-2; 8 bases map to TRBD1. Germline CDR1 is SGHTA and CDR2 is FQGNSA. This CDR3 has 17 amino acids. V lost 1 base to trimming and J lost 5 bases; unmatched junction nucleotides: 9. The DNA for the CDR3 is TGTGCCAGCAGCTTAGGGAGGACAGGGAGAGGAACCGGGGAGCTGTTTTTT. Amino acids: CASSLGRTGRGTGELFF.

This clonotype was recorded at least ten times. This chain links TRBV6-5 with TRBJ1-1; 7 nucleotides align to TRBD1. The CDR3 has 13 amino acids. Germline V gene sequence: CDR1 MNHEY, CDR2 SVGAGI. Unmatched junction bases numbered 9, after V lost 6 bases and J lost 8 bases. In DNA, the CDR3 is TGTGCCAGCAGCCCTGAAGGGACAGTCGAAGCTTTCTTT. It encodes CASSPEGTVEAFF.

There are many counts of this clonotype. The chain has TRBV5-1 and TRBJ1-1; TRBD1 might be the D (5 bases). Trimming pared 2 bases from V and 4 bases from J, leaving 24 bases between. The CDR3 is made up of 18 amino acids. The V gene's germline CDR1 is SGHRS and CDR2 YFSETQ. For the CDR3, the DNA is TGCGCCAGCAGCTTTTTACCCGTGGGGAGGCCAGGGACCACTGAAGCTTTCTTT. This sequence encodes CASSFLPVGRPGTTEAFF.

This clonotype was detected many times. The chain carries TRBV4-3 and TRBJ1-2; D is unresolved. Trimming pared 2 bases from V and 0 bases from J, leaving 10 bases between. The CDR3 consists of 15 residues. Germline assignment: CDR1 LGHNA and CDR2 YSLEER. The CDR3 region is CASSQSTSANYGYTF. The CDR3, as DNA: TGCGCCAGCAGCCAATCGACTTCAGCTAACTATGGCTACACCTTC.

This clonotype came up many times. The chain uses TRBV4-1 and TRBJ1-1; D is possibly TRBD1 (5 bases). V lost 1 base, J lost 1 base, and 13 bases lay in between. The CDR3 spans 16 residues. From germline, CDR1 is MGHRA and CDR2 YSYEKL. CDR3 nucleotides: TGCGCCAGCAGCCAAGTCGTCGACAGAGAGAACACTGAAGCTTTCTTT. Amino acid sequence: CASSQVVDRENTEAFF.

This clonotype was seen at least ten times. The chain uses TRBV28 and TRBJ2-1, with D maybe TRBD2 (5 bases). CDR3 length: 15 amino acids. V lost 5 bases and J lost 0, with 11 bases in between. Germline CDR1 MDHEN, CDR2 SYDVKM. The CDR3 reads CASSITRSSYNEQFF. The CDR3 nucleotides are TGTGCCAGCAGTATAACTAGAAGCTCCTACAATGAGCAGTTCTTC.

This clonotype has ten or more counts. The gene calls are TRBV18 and TRBJ1-5; TRBD1 matches 8 bases. This CDR3 has 16 residues. V lost 3 bases, J lost 2 bases, and 6 bases stayed unmatched. Germline V gene lookup returns CDR1 KGHSH and CDR2 LQKENI. CDR3 bases: TGTGCCAGCTCACCTCCACAGGGGGAAGGCAATCAGCCCCAGCATTTT. Residues: CASSPPQGEGNQPQHF.

This clonotype was counted many times. The chain links TRBV20-1 to TRBJ2-5; weak D call: TRBD1 (6 bases). The CDR3 is 17 residues long. Deletions cut 1 base from V and 5 bases from J, with 23 bases between. Germline values: CDR1 DFQATT, CDR2 SNEGSKA (reference sequence). CDR3 loop: CSARGNKGQGPEETQYF. The CDR3 DNA follows: TGCAGTGCTAGAGGGAATAAAGGGCAGGGGCCGGAGGAGACCCAGTACTTC.